This TCR beta chain was captured by sequencing in a study of beta chain features in type 1 diabetes. This CDR3 comprises 16 residues. Per the germline V gene, CDR1 is KGHSH and CDR2 is LQKENI. The V gene lost 4 bases and the J gene lost 2 bases, with 14 bases spanning the gap. Investigators reverse transcribed all isolated RNA, so they sequenced expressed TCRB transcripts. Repertoires were generated with immunoSEQ multiplex PCR, while TCRdb's copy carries only in-frame clones and drops some. The sample shows under 950,000 clones, about a sixth of them seen only once. The J gene is TRBJ1-4, the V gene TRBV18, with D unresolved. This receptor was taken from a woman in her late teens or twenties in good health. The material sequenced was naive CD4+ T cells from blood. CDR3 DNA sequence: TGTGCCAGCTCACTAAGCCGGGCTAATACTAATGAAAAACTGTTTTTT. Translated: CASSLSRANTNEKLFF.